One and the same sample provided the 30 T cell receptor beta chains below, sequenced in a study of OX40 agonist ivuxolimab in advanced cancers. The assay was immunoSEQ multiplex PCR, and TCRdb's table has in-frame clones only and misses some. This sample has around 53,000 clones, with 93% found just once. The sequences come from CD4+ or CD8+ T cells sorted from blood, collected in a trial of the OX40 agonist ivuxolimab. The receptor source for this set is an adult with an advanced solid tumor such as melanoma, head and neck, liver or kidney cancer.

The rearrangement uses TRBV6-1 and TRBJ1-2; 10 bases line up with TRBD1. The CDR3 spans 15 residues. The V segment lost 2 bases and the J segment 8 bases; nucleotides outside the gene matches: 8. CDR1 MNHNS and CDR2 SASEGT come from the germline V gene. The CDR3 spells CASSEYRTGGAGYTF. The CDR3 DNA is TGTGCCAGCAGTGAATACCGGACAGGGGGGGCGGGCTACACCTTC.

This chain uses TRBV11-2 with TRBJ1-6; D ambiguous. The CDR3 extends over 15 amino acids. The germline gives CDR1 SGHAT, CDR2 FQNNGV. Trimming removed 4 bases from V and 7 bases from J, with 14 bases in between. CDR3 nucleotide sequence: TGTGCCAGCAGCTCTCAGGCTCCTGGAAATTCACCCCTCCACTTT. Translating it yields CASSSQAPGNSPLHF. The full variable domain, rest sourced from reference TRBV11-2 and TRBJ1-6, is EAGVAQSPRYKIIEKRQSVAFWCNPISGHATLYWYQQILGQGPKLLIQFQNNGVVDDSQLPKDRFSAERLKGVDSTLKIQPAKLEDSAVYLCASSSQAPGNSPLHFGNGTRLTVT.

The chain combines TRBV7-3 with TRBJ1-1, with D unresolved. V lost 3 bases to trimming and J lost 0 bases, with 5 bases between them. Per germline, CDR1 SGHTA and CDR2 FQGTGA. The CDR3 spans 13 residues. The CDR3 loop is CASSLVLNTEAFF. For the CDR3, the DNA is TGTGCCAGCAGCTTGGTCCTGAACACTGAAGCTTTCTTT.

This sequence joins TRBV14 and TRBJ2-7, with TRBD1 as a possible D gene (6 bases). This CDR3 has 14 residues. CDR1 and CDR2 from the germline V gene are SGHDN and FVKESK. V was trimmed by 1 base and J by 3 bases, leaving 10 bases between them. The CDR3 reads CASSQGIGGYEQYF. The CDR3 DNA reads TGTGCCAGCAGCCAAGGGATAGGGGGCTACGAGCAGTACTTC.

This clone was seen only a few times. The genes are TRBV11-2 and TRBJ1-2; 9 nucleotides match TRBD1. The trim removed 9 bases at V and 7 bases at J, leaving 3 bases unmatched. CDR3 length: 11 residues. Germline V gene sequence: CDR1 SGHAT, CDR2 FQNNGV. This CDR3 is CASTGGRGYTF. For the CDR3, the DNA is TGTGCCAGTACAGGGGGCCGTGGCTACACCTTC.

The chain recombines TRBV9 with TRBJ1-2; no reliable D call. Trimming cost V 0 bases and J 4 bases, with 16 bases left between them. Germline V gives CDR1 SGDLS, CDR2 YYNGEE. This CDR3 spans 16 amino acids. Written as DNA, the CDR3 is TGTGCCAGCAGCGTAGGCTCTCTCGGGGAGGGCTATGGCTACACCTTC. It encodes CASSVGSLGEGYGYTF.

The V and J genes are TRBV30 and TRBJ1-1; no firm D call. Germline V gives CDR1 GTSNPN, CDR2 SVGIG (reference sequence). This CDR3 comprises 13 residues. V shed 3 bases and J shed 0 bases, with 8 bases lying between them. Here the CDR3 reads CAWRASMNTEAFF. CDR3 nucleotide sequence: TGTGCCTGGAGAGCAAGCATGAACACTGAAGCTTTCTTT. Variable domain in full (rest from reference TRBV30 and TRBJ1-1): SQTIHQWPATLVQPVGSPLSLECTVEGTSNPNLYWYRQAAGRGLQLLFYSVGIGQISSEVPQNLSASRPQDRQFILSSKKLLLSDSGFYLCAWRASMNTEAFFGQGTRLTVV.

The chain carries TRBV6-1 and TRBJ1-1; a possible D gene is TRBD1 (5 bases). Deletions cut 7 bases from V and 0 bases from J, with 12 bases between. This CDR3 spans 14 amino acids. Germline assignment: CDR1 MNHNS and CDR2 SASEGT. CDR3: CASTAGPLNTEAFF. In DNA form, the CDR3 reads TGTGCCAGCACAGCAGGGCCCTTGAACACTGAAGCTTTCTTT.

The CDR3 bases are TGCGCCAGCAGCCAAGACTTAACAGGGACCTATGGCTACACCTTC. Residues: CASSQDLTGTYGYTF. The chain has TRBV4-3 and TRBJ1-2; maybe TRBD1 (6 bases). This CDR3 comprises 15 residues. Germline V gene data show CDR1 as LGHNA and CDR2 as YSLEER. Between the trimmed V and J ends, which lost 0 bases and 4 bases, there was a span of 12 bases.

The chain has TRBV13 and TRBJ2-7; the D is unclear. CDR1 is PRHDT and CDR2 is FYEKMQ in the germline V gene (reference sequence). This CDR3 is 15 amino acids long. Trimming shortened V by 5 bases and J by 4 bases, and 18 bases separated the two germline ends. The CDR3 nucleotides read TGTGCCAGCAGCCCGTTAGGCTCGGATCCTTACGAGCAGTACTTC. This translates into CASSPLGSDPYEQYF.

The chain is built from TRBV7-9 and TRBJ2-7; D is undetermined. The CDR3 consists of 11 residues. The germline V and J ends were trimmed by 4 bases and 3 bases, with 4 bases remaining between them. Per the germline V gene, CDR1 is SEHNR and CDR2 is FQNEAQ (reference sequence). Here the CDR3 DNA reads TGTGCCAGCAGCTCCAACTACGAGCAGTACTTC. Amino acid sequence: CASSSNYEQYF.

This chain's CDR3 is CASSLYTYTGELFF. The CDR3 DNA sequence: TGTGCCAGCAGTTTATACACCTACACCGGGGAGCTGTTTTTT. The chain employs TRBV27 and TRBJ2-2; D is undetermined. Germline CDR1 is MNHEY and CDR2 is SMNVEV (reference sequence). This CDR3 comprises 14 residues. V gave up 1 base and J gave up 3 bases, with 6 bases separating them.

The V and J genes are TRBV7-9 and TRBJ2-3; perhaps TRBD1 as D (6 bases). The CDR3 totals 17 residues. Trimming shortened V by 2 bases and J by 2 bases, and 17 bases separated the two germline ends. Germline assignment: CDR1 SEHNR and CDR2 FQNEAQ (reference sequence). The CDR3 is CASSLPPGVVDTDTQYF. The CDR3 DNA sequence: TGTGCCAGCAGCTTACCCCCAGGGGTCGTCGACACAGATACGCAGTATTTT.

The chain has TRBV7-2 and TRBJ2-3, with unresolved D. V was cut by 3 bases and J by 7 bases, with 5 bases left in between. Germline V CDR1 and CDR2: SGHTA, FQGNSA. CDR3 length equals 11 residues. Here the CDR3 DNA reads TGTGCCAGCAGCTTCTCCTATACGCAGTATTTT. The encoded protein is CASSFSYTQYF.

The chain uses TRBV18 and TRBJ2-1; 11 bases map to TRBD2. This CDR3 comprises 16 residues. Germline CDR1 KGHSH, CDR2 LQKENI. Trimming removed 3 bases from V and 4 bases from J; junction bases left unmatched: 5. The CDR3 is CASSPPGLAAYNEQFF. The DNA for the CDR3 is TGTGCCAGCTCACCTCCGGGACTAGCGGCTTACAATGAGCAGTTCTTC.

This clone is a singleton in its sample. The V and J genes are TRBV6-5 and TRBJ2-2, with 9 nucleotides matching TRBD1. The ends lost 0 bases at V and 4 bases at J; junction bases unmatched: 0. The germline CDR1 and CDR2 sequences are MNHEY and SVGAGI. The CDR3 has 15 residues. Here the CDR3 reads CASSYSTGGTGELFF. The CDR3 DNA is TGTGCCAGCAGTTACTCGACAGGGGGCACCGGGGAGCTGTTTTTT.

CDR3 region: CATKEAGRIADTQYF. The DNA of the CDR3 is TGTGCCACCAAAGAGGCCGGCCGGATCGCAGATACGCAGTATTTT. The chain recombines TRBV15 with TRBJ2-3; no firm D call. The germline V gene has CDR1 LNHNV and CDR2 YYDKDF (reference sequence). V was trimmed by 7 bases and J by 4 bases, leaving 18 bases between them. This CDR3 region has 15 residues.

This chain uses TRBV5-4 with TRBJ2-7, with a weak D call TRBD2 (5 bases). With 3 bases removed from V and 0 bases from J, the gap between germline ends came to 19 bases. This CDR3 is 17 amino acids long. In germline, CDR1 is SGHNT, CDR2 YYREEE (reference sequence). The DNA of the CDR3 is TGTGCCAGCAGCTCCCTTTGGGAGACTGGGAGCTCCTACGAGCAGTACTTC. Amino acids: CASSSLWETGSSYEQYF. The variable domain in full, completed from reference TRBV5-4 and TRBJ2-7, reads ETGVTQSPTHLIKTRGQQVTLRCSSQSGHNTVSWYQQALGQGPQFIFQYYREEENGRGNFPPRFSGLQFPNYSSELNVNALELDDSALYLCASSSLWETGSSYEQYFGPGTRLTVT.

This clone was counted a single time. The chain recombines TRBV7-2 with TRBJ2-1, with D perhaps matching TRBD1 (5 bases). The CDR3 contains 12 residues. With 4 bases removed from V and 7 bases from J, the gap between germline ends came to 8 bases. CDR1 and CDR2 (germline): SGHTA, FQGNSA. Written as DNA, the CDR3 is TGTGCCAGCAGCTCTAAGGGGAATGAGCAGTTCTTC. Translated, it gives CASSSKGNEQFF.

The V call is TRBV18, the J call TRBJ1-2, with D possibly being TRBD1 (6 bases). The germline gives CDR1 KGHSH, CDR2 LQKENI. V lost 0 bases and J 4 bases, leaving 21 bases between the germline ends. The CDR3 runs to 18 residues. CDR3 region: CASSPPEGDPRGIYGYTF. The DNA for the CDR3 is TGTGCCAGCTCACCACCCGAGGGGGACCCGAGGGGGATCTATGGCTACACCTTC.

The J gene is TRBJ1-2, the V gene TRBV27; D remains unclear. The V gene lost 5 bases and the J gene lost 2 bases, with 33 bases spanning the gap. The CDR3 covers 21 residues. Looked up from germline, CDR1 is MNHEY and CDR2 is SMNVEV (reference sequence). CDR3 sequence: CASSGWVIGRPPLKENYGYTF. CDR3 sequence (DNA): TGTGCCAGCAGTGGTTGGGTTATAGGACGGCCGCCTCTTAAAGAAAACTATGGCTACACCTTC.

The chain has TRBV2 and TRBJ2-2; D gene unclear. Germline V CDR1 and CDR2: SNHLY, FYNNEI. The CDR3 runs 15 residues. The V end lost 5 bases, the J end lost 3 bases, and 13 bases lay between the germline ends. The CDR3 coding sequence is TGTGCCAGCAGTTTTATCCCAGACTACACCGGGGAGCTGTTTTTT. It yields the protein CASSFIPDYTGELFF.

The chain is built from TRBV13 and TRBJ1-1; D is ambiguous. The CDR3 extends over 14 amino acids. Germline lookup yields CDR1 PRHDT and CDR2 FYEKMQ (reference sequence). V was clipped by 4 bases and J by 2 bases, with 11 bases between them. CDR3 sequence: CASSSRAENTEAFF. CDR3 sequence (DNA): TGTGCCAGCAGCTCCCGGGCGGAAAACACTGAAGCTTTCTTT.

CDR3 amino acids: CASKNPQETGLIEAFF. Here the CDR3 DNA reads TGTGCCAGCAAAAATCCACAGGAAACAGGGCTAATTGAAGCTTTCTTT. The chain is built from TRBV5-6 and TRBJ1-1; a possible D gene is TRBD1 (6 bases). The length of the CDR3 is 16 residues. CDR1 and CDR2 (germline): SGHDT, YYEEEE. The V end lost 6 bases, the J end lost 7 bases, and 25 bases lay between the germline ends.

J is TRBJ2-2 and V is TRBV28; 9 bases are shared with TRBD2. The CDR3 spans 17 residues. Germline-derived CDR1 and CDR2 are MDHEN and SYDVKM. The V segment lost 1 base and the J segment 5 bases; nucleotides outside the gene matches: 8. In DNA, the CDR3 is TGTGCCAGCAGTTTATTCGGGCTAGCGGGAAGGACCGGGGAGCTGTTTTTT. Translation gives CASSLFGLAGRTGELFF.

By frequency in the sample, this clone is large. V usage is TRBV9 and J usage is TRBJ2-7, with 9 bases that match TRBD1. Germline CDR1 is SGDLS and CDR2 is YYNGEE. CDR3 length: 15 residues. J was trimmed by 5 bases and V by 4 bases; bases with no gene match: 10. As DNA, the CDR3 is TGTGCCAGCAGCCTCTCGGGACAGGGATACAACGAGCAGTACTTC. Its protein is CASSLSGQGYNEQYF.

The gene calls are TRBV27 and TRBJ2-5; 12 bases are shared with TRBD1. The CDR3 has 15 residues. V dropped 4 bases and J dropped 4; count of bases not matched to a gene: 4. In germline, CDR1 is MNHEY, CDR2 SMNVEV (reference sequence). In DNA form, the CDR3 reads TGTGCCAGCAGTTCGGGACAGGGGGCGGGAGAGACCCAGTACTTC. Translation gives CASSSGQGAGETQYF.

The CDR3 region is CASSPDAFGNTIYF. In DNA, the CDR3 is TGTGCCAGCAGCCCAGACGCCTTTGGAAACACCATATATTTT. The chain uses TRBV28 and TRBJ1-3, with D unclear. CDR3 size: 14 residues. Germline loops: CDR1 MDHEN, CDR2 SYDVKM. Trimming removed 6 bases from V and 3 bases from J, with 12 bases in between.

V is TRBV6-6 and J is TRBJ2-7; possible D gene TRBD1, 5 bases. V dropped 6 bases and J dropped 6 bases, with 12 bases sitting between them. In germline, CDR1 is MNHNY, CDR2 SVGAGI (reference sequence). The CDR3 runs to 12 residues. CDR3 sequence reads: CASSRHRSEQYF. In nucleotides, the CDR3 is TGTGCCAGCAGCAGACACAGGAGCGAGCAGTACTTC.

The rearrangement links TRBV28 to TRBJ2-3; D unresolved. The CDR3 is made up of 11 amino acids. V lost 6 bases, J lost 3 bases, and 4 bases lay in between. Germline-derived CDR1 and CDR2 are MDHEN and SYDVKM. The CDR3 is CASSYTDTQYF. CDR3 DNA sequence: TGTGCCAGCAGCTATACAGATACGCAGTATTTT.